Sequencing of this TCR beta chain was carried out in a study of cytomegalovirus exposure and HLA in healthy donors. With 60 Vbeta and 13 Jbeta primers, the PCR was carried out. The data were produced by immunoSEQ multiplex PCR, yet TCRdb's version contains in-frame clones alone and is incomplete. The table lists about 250,000 clones, around 80% of them singletons, with more than 0.3% in the top ten. Regarding the study as a whole: Later genetic work tied a missense DCLRE1C variant to beta-chain V and J trimming.

The J segment lost 5 bases and the V segment lost 4 bases, leaving 10 bases of the junction unmatched. CDR3 size: 16 residues. CDR1 is MNHNS, CDR2 SASEGT, per germline. In this sample, this clone turned up a few times. No antigen is known for it. The chain uses TRBV6-1 and TRBJ1-5; 8 nucleotides align to TRBD1. The clonotype was recovered from a girl aged 2 to 10 in good health and CMV-seronegative. Sequencing was performed on PBMCs. The CDR3 bases are TGTGCCAGCAGTGGTAGACAGGGGAGGATTGATCAGCCCCAGCATTTT. Protein product: CASSGRQGRIDQPQHF.